Presented here are 3 T cell receptor beta chains from one specimen sequenced in a study of immune cell composition in non-small cell lung cancer. The repertoire was sequenced with immunoSEQ multiplex PCR; TCRdb's copy has only in-frame clones and lacks some. The sample lists thousands of clones, about 75% occurring once. The sample taken for sequencing was lung tumor tissue. These receptor sequences come from a human donor with non-small cell lung cancer.

This clone was picked up a small number of times. The chain employs TRBV14 and TRBJ1-3, with TRBD1 as a possible D gene (5 bases). Trimming removed 0 bases at V and 10 bases at J, with 10 bases between. Germline lookup yields CDR1 SGHDN and CDR2 FVKESK. This CDR3 is built from 13 residues. The CDR3 DNA sequence: TGTGCCAGCAGCCAAGATAGGAGGGGAACCATATATTTT. Translating it yields CASSQDRRGTIYF.

This chain joins TRBV19 and TRBJ2-5; the D is unclear. V gave up 8 bases and J gave up 2 bases, with 12 bases separating them. Germline CDR1 is LNHDA and CDR2 is SQIVND (reference sequence). This CDR3 contains 13 residues. This CDR3 reads CASRRGLQETQYF. CDR3 DNA: TGTGCCAGTCGCAGAGGCCTACAAGAGACCCAGTACTTC.

The chain is built from TRBV30 and TRBJ2-3; weak D call: TRBD2 (6 bases). The ends were cut back, 5 bases at V and 1 base at J, with 13 bases in the middle. Germline CDR1 and CDR2: GTSNPN and SVGIG (reference sequence). This CDR3 has 14 residues. The CDR3 nucleotides read TGTGCCTGGGACCCCACGGGGGGCACAGATACGCAGTATTTT. Translation: CAWDPTGGTDTQYF.